These 16 T cell receptor beta chains were all obtained from the same sample, sequenced in a study of blood T cell repertoires in COVID-19. The table came from immunoSEQ multiplex PCR; TCRdb's copy has only in-frame clones and leaves some out. The sample includes 300,000 or so clones, about 90% of them seen just once. Sequencing was performed on peripheral blood. The receptors come from a woman in her forties with acute or convalescent COVID-19.

This rearrangement joins TRBV5-5 to TRBJ2-3, with 8 bases aligning to TRBD2. V gave up 0 bases and J gave up 7 bases; unmatched junction bases: 7. The CDR3 loop spans 15 amino acids. Per the germline V gene, CDR1 is SGHKS and CDR2 is YYEKEE (reference sequence). The CDR3 spells CASSLVAGGANTQYF. The CDR3 coding sequence is TGTGCCAGCAGCTTGGTGGCGGGGGGCGCTAATACGCAGTATTTT.

This chain connects TRBV19 to TRBJ1-3; 9 positions match TRBD1. CDR3 size: 14 residues. After removal of 8 bases from V and 0 bases from J, the junction contained 2 bases not matched to a gene. Germline V gives CDR1 LNHDA, CDR2 SQIVND (reference sequence). CDR3 in DNA: TGTGCCAGTGGGACAGGGAGCTCTGGAAACACCATATATTTT. Translating gives CASGTGSSGNTIYF.

This chain uses TRBV24-1 with TRBJ2-1, with 10 positions matching TRBD1. This CDR3 contains 18 residues. Germline V gene sequence: CDR1 KGHDR, CDR2 SFDVKD. V was pared by 0 bases and J by 4 bases, with 8 bases of the junction left unmatched. The CDR3, as DNA: TGTGCCACCAGTGATTTGCCGCGACAGGGGGCAAGATACAATGAGCAGTTCTTC. It translates to CATSDLPRQGARYNEQFF.

The rearrangement joins TRBV3-1 (or the pseudogene TRBV3-2) to TRBJ1-2; the match to TRBD1 covers 8 bases. The CDR3 has 14 amino acids. V was clipped by 1 base and J by 7 bases; unmatched bases: 5. Germline CDR1 is LGHDT and CDR2 is YNNKEL (reference sequence). CDR3 DNA: TGTGCCAGCAGCCAAGCGCAGGGGGCGGGTGGCTACACCTTC. This sequence encodes CASSQAQGAGGYTF.

This chain joins TRBV7-2 and TRBJ2-3; D gene ambiguous. Trimming stripped 5 bases from V and 6 bases from J, with 9 bases between. The CDR3 loop spans 12 amino acids. Germline V gene sequence: CDR1 SGHTA, CDR2 FQGNSA. The CDR3, as DNA: TGTGCCAGCAGCCCTGCTACCGATACGCAGTATTTT. Its protein is CASSPATDTQYF.

The chain recombines TRBV27 with TRBJ1-6; D unclear. The germline V and J ends were trimmed by 2 bases and 4 bases, with 6 bases remaining between them. This CDR3 contains 14 residues. Looked up from germline, CDR1 is MNHEY and CDR2 is SMNVEV (reference sequence). The CDR3 loop reads CASSLQIYNSPLHF. CDR3 DNA: TGTGCCAGCAGTTTACAGATATATAATTCACCCCTCCACTTT.

The CDR3 loop is CASSLPTGTTDTQYF. CDR3 bases: TGCGCCAGCAGCCTCCCGACAGGGACAACAGATACGCAGTATTTT. J is TRBJ2-3 and V is TRBV5-1, with TRBD1 matching 7 bases. Germline trimming cut 4 bases from V and 3 bases from J; bases unmatched to any gene: 8. The germline V gene has CDR1 SGHRS and CDR2 YFSETQ. This CDR3 has 15 amino acids.

The chain joins TRBV7-2 to TRBJ2-7; 10 bases match TRBD2. After removal of 2 bases from V and 3 bases from J, the junction contained 1 base not matched to a gene. The germline V gene encodes CDR1 SGHTA and CDR2 FQGNSA. The CDR3 runs 14 residues. The CDR3 protein is CASSLRLAGYEQYV. In DNA form, the CDR3 reads TGTGCCAGCAGCTTAAGACTAGCGGGCTACGAGCAGTACGTC.

The V and J genes are TRBV6-5 and TRBJ1-2; TRBD1 agrees at 9 bases. In germline, CDR1 is MNHEY, CDR2 SVGAGI. V shed 2 bases, J shed 8 bases, and the junction held 3 bases outside the gene matches. This CDR3 comprises 13 residues. CDR3 nucleotide sequence: TGTGCCAGCAGTTACCGGACAGGGGTCGGCTACACCTTC. As protein: CASSYRTGVGYTF.

The rearrangement joins TRBV11-2 to TRBJ1-4; TRBD1 agrees at 8 bases. After removal of 0 bases from V and 0 bases from J, the junction contained 6 bases not matched to a gene. The CDR3 totals 18 residues. The germline V gene encodes CDR1 SGHAT and CDR2 FQNNGV. In DNA, the CDR3 is TGTGCCAGCAGCTTAGACTGGGACAGGCTGACAACTAATGAAAAACTGTTTTTT. Translation: CASSLDWDRLTTNEKLFF.

V is TRBV29-1 and J is TRBJ1-1; no clear D. Germline CDR1 SQVTM, CDR2 ANQGSEA. The CDR3 is 13 amino acids. The V and J ends lost 4 bases and 1 base respectively, with 10 bases between them. The DNA of the CDR3 is TGCAGCGTTGGATCACAGACGAACACTGAAGCTTTCTTT. Protein product: CSVGSQTNTEAFF.

This chain links TRBV9 with TRBJ2-5; 9 nucleotides agree with TRBD2. CDR3 size: 15 residues. In germline, CDR1 is SGDLS, CDR2 YYNGEE. The trim removed 0 bases at V and 5 bases at J, leaving 5 bases unmatched. The CDR3 is CASSVAGTSSETQYF. CDR3 in DNA: TGTGCCAGCAGCGTAGCGGGGACTAGCTCTGAGACCCAGTACTTC.

The chain employs TRBV21-1 and TRBJ1-2. TRBV21-1 is a listed pseudogene. This CDR3 comprises 12 residues. CDR3 bases: TGTGCCAGCAGCAAAGAGCTCTATGGCTACACCTTC. It specifies CASSKELYGYTF.

The V gene is TRBV6-6, the J gene TRBJ1-2; tentatively, D is TRBD1 (5 bases). Trimming stripped 2 bases from V and 6 bases from J, with 13 bases between. The CDR3 has 14 amino acids. Per germline, CDR1 MNHNY and CDR2 SVGAGI (reference sequence). The CDR3 region has the DNA TGTGCCAGCAGTTACGGGAGGGACCCCCATGGCTACACCTTC. As protein: CASSYGRDPHGYTF.

The chain couples TRBV6-5 to TRBJ2-5, with D unresolved. V gave up 3 bases and J gave up 5 bases, with 10 bases separating them. This CDR3 has 13 amino acids. Germline V gives CDR1 MNHEY, CDR2 SVGAGI. Here the CDR3 reads CASSYLLGETQYF. CDR3 DNA: TGTGCCAGCAGTTATCTTCTCGGGGAGACCCAGTACTTC.

This chain connects TRBV18 to TRBJ2-7; TRBD1 is a possible D gene (6 bases). V was pared by 6 bases and J by 4 bases, with 13 bases between. There are 13 residues in the CDR3. CDR1 is KGHSH and CDR2 is LQKENI in the germline V gene. CDR3 nucleotides: TGTGCCAGCTCGAACTCTCAGGGGTACGAGCAGTACGTC. Translated, it gives CASSNSQGYEQYV.